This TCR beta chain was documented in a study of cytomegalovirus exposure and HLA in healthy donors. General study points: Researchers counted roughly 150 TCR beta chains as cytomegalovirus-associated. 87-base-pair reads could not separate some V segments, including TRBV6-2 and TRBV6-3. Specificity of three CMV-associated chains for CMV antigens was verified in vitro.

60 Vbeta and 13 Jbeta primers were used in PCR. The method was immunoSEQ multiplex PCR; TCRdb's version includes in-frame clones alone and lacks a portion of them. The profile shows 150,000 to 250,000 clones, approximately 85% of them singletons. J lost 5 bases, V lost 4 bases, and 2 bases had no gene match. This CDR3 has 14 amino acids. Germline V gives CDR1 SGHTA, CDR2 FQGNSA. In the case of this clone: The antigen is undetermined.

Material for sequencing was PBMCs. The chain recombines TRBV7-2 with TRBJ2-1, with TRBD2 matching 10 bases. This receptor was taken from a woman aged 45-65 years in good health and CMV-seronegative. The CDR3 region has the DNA TGTGCCAGCAGCTCTAGCGGGGGCAACAATGAGCAGTTCTTC. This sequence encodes CASSSSGGNNEQFF. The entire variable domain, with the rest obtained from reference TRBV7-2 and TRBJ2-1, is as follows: GAGVSQSPSNKVTEKGKDVELRCDPISGHTALYWYRQSLGQGLEFLIYFQGNSAPDKSGLPSDRFSAERTGGSVSTLTIQRTQQEDSAVYLCASSSSGGNNEQFFGPGTRLTVL.